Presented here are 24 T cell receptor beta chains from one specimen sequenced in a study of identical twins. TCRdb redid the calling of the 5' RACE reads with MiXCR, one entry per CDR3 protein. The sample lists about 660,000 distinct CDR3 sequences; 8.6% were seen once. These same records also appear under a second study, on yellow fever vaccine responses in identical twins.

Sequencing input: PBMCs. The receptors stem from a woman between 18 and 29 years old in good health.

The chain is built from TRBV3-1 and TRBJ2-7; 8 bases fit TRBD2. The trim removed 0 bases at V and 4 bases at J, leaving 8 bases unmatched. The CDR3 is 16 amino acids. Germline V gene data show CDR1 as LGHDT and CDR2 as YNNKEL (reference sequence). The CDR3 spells CASSQDNGKRGYEQYF. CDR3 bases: TGTGCCAGCAGCCAAGATAACGGAAAGCGGGGGTACGAGCAGTACTTC.

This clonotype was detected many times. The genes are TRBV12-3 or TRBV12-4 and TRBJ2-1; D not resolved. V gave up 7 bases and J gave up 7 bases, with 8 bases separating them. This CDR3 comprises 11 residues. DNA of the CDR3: TGTGCCAGCAATACAAGGAATGAGCAGTTCTTC. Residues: CASNTRNEQFF.

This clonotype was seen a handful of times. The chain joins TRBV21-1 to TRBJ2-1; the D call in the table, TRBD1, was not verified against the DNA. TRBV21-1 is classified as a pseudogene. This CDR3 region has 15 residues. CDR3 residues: CASSTVSSPYNEQFF. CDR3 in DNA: TGTGCCAGCAGCACTGTCTCCTCTCCATACAATGAGCAGTTCTTC.

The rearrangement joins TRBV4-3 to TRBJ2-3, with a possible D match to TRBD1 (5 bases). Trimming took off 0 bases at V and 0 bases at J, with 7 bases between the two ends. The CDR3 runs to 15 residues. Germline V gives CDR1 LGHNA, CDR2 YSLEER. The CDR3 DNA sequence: TGCGCCAGCAGCCAAGAGGGGCAGAGCACAGATACGCAGTATTTT. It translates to CASSQEGQSTDTQYF.

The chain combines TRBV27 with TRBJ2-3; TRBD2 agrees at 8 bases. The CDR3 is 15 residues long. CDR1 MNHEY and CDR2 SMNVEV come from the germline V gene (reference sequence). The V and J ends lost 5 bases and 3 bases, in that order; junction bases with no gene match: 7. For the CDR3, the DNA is TGTGCCAGCAGTCTCGGAAGCGGGAGAACAGATACGCAGTATTTT. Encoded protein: CASSLGSGRTDTQYF.

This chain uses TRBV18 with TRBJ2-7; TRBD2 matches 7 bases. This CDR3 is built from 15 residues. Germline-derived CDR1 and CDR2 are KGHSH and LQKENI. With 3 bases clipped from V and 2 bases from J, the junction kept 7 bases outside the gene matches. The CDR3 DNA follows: TGTGCCAGCTCACCCGAAGCGGGGAGAGCCTACGAGCAGTACTTC. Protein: CASSPEAGRAYEQYF.

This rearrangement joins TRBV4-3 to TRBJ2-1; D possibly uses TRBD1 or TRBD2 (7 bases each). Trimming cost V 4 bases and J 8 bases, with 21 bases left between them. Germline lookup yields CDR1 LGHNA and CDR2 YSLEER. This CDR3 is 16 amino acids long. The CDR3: CASSLQGGQGGHEQFF. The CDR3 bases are TGCGCCAGCAGCCTTCAGGGGGGGCAGGGGGGCCATGAGCAGTTCTTC.

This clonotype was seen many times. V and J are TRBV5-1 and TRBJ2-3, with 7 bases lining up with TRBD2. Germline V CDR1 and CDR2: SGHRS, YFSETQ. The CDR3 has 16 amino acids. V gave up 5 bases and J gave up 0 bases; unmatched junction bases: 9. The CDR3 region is CASSYSSGVSTDTQYF. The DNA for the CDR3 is TGCGCCAGCAGTTATTCTAGCGGAGTGAGCACAGATACGCAGTATTTT.

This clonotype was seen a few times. Written as DNA, the CDR3 is TGTGCCAGCAGTTTGGGGCCGGGCAGCCCGACTTTTAACAATCTCTACGAGCAGTACTTC. Translation: CASSLGPGSPTFNNLYEQYF. V gene TRBV28 combines with J gene TRBJ2-7; D possibly corresponds to TRBD1 (5 bases). CDR1 and CDR2 (germline): MDHEN, SYDVKM. Trimming took 3 bases from V and 3 from J, leaving 30 bases between them. The CDR3 is 20 amino acids.

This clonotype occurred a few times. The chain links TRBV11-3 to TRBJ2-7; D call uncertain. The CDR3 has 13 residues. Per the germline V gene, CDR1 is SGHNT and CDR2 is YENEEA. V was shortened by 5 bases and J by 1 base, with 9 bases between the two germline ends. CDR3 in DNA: TGTGCCAGCAGCATTGGGTCTTCCTACGAGCAGTACTTC. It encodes CASSIGSSYEQYF.

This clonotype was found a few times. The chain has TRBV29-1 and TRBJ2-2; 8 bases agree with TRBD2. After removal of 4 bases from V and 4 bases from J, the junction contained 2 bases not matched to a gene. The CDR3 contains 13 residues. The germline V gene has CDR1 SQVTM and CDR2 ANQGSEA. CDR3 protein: CSVASGGTGELFF. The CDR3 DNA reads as TGCAGCGTTGCCAGCGGGGGCACCGGGGAGCTGTTTTTT.

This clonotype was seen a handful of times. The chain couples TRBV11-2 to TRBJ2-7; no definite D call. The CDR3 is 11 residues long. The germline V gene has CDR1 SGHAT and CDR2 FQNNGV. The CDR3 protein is CESSDGAEQYF. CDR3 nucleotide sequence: TGTGAAAGCAGCGACGGAGCCGAGCAGTACTTC.

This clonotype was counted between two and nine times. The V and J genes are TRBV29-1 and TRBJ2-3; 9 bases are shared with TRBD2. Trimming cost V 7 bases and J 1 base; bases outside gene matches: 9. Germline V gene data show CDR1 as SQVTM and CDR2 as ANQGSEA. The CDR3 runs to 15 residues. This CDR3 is CSGARGGAGTDTQYF. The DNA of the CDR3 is TGCAGCGGCGCTCGCGGGGGGGCGGGCACAGATACGCAGTATTTT.

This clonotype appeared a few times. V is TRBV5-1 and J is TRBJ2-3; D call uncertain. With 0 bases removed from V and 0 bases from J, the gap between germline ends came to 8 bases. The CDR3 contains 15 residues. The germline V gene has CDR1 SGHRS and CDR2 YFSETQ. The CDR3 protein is CASSLGHSSTDTQYF. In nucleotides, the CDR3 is TGCGCCAGCAGCTTGGGGCACTCTAGCACAGATACGCAGTATTTT.

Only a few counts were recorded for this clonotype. The CDR3 sequence is CAWSVEVSFYNEQFF. Here the CDR3 DNA reads TGTGCCTGGAGTGTAGAAGTATCGTTCTACAATGAGCAGTTCTTC. The chain carries TRBV30 and TRBJ2-1, with D unclear. The CDR3 has 15 amino acids. The V end was cut by 0 bases, the J end by 3 bases, with 12 bases between. CDR1 and CDR2 from the germline V gene are GTSNPN and SVGIG (reference sequence).

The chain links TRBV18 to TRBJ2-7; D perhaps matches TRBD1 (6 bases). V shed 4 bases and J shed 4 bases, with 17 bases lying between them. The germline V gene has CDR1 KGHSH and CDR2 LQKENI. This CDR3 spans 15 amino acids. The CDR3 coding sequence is TGTGCCAGCTCACAGGGGGACCCCCCCATATACGAGCAGTACTTC. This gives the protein CASSQGDPPIYEQYF.

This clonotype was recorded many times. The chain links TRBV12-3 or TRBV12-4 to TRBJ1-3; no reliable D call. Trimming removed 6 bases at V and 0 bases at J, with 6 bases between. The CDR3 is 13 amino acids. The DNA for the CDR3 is TGTGCCAGCAGCCGACACTCTGGAAACACCATATATTTT. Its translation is CASSRHSGNTIYF.

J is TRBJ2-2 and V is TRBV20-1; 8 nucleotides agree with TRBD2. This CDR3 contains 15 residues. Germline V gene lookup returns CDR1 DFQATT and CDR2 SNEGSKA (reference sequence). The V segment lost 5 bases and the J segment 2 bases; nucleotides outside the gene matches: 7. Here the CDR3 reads CSAPTGGPNTGELFF. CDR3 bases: TGCAGTGCTCCGACGGGGGGGCCTAACACCGGGGAGCTGTTTTTT.

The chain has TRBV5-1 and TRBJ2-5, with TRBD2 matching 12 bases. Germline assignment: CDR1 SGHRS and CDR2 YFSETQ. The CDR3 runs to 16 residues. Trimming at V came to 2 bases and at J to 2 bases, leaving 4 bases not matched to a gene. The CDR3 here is CASSFSSGREQETQYF. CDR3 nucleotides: TGCGCCAGCAGCTTCTCTAGCGGGAGGGAACAAGAGACCCAGTACTTC.

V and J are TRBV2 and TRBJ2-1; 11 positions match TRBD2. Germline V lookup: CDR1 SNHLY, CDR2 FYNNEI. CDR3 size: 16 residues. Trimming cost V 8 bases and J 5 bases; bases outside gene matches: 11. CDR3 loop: CASSLGPGLADNEQFF. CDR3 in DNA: TGTGCCAGCTCCTTAGGACCGGGACTAGCGGACAATGAGCAGTTCTTC.

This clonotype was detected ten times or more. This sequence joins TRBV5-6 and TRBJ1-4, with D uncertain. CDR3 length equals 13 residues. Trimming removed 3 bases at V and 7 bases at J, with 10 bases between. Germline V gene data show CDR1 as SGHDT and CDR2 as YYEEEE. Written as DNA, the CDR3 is TGTGCCAGCAGCTCGAGAGGGCCTGAAAAACTGTTTTTT. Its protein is CASSSRGPEKLFF.

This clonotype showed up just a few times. DNA of the CDR3: TGTGCCAGCAGCACCCTAGGCACCGGGGAGCTGTTTTTT. It encodes CASSTLGTGELFF. V gene TRBV12-3 or TRBV12-4 combines with J gene TRBJ2-2; no clear D gene. This CDR3 is 13 amino acids long. Trimming pared 6 bases from V and 4 bases from J, leaving 9 bases between.

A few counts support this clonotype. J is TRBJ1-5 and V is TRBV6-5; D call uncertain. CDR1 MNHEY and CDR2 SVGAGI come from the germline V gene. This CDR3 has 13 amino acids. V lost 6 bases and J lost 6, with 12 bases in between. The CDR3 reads CASSYGRGQPQHF. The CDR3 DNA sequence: TGTGCCAGCAGCTACGGACGGGGTCAGCCCCAGCATTTT.

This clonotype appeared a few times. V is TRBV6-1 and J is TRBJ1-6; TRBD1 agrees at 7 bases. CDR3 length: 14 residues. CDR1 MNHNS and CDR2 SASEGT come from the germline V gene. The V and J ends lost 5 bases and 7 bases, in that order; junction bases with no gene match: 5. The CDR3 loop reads CASSPNRGNSPLHF. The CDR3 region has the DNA TGTGCCAGCAGTCCAAACAGGGGAAATTCACCCCTCCACTTT.